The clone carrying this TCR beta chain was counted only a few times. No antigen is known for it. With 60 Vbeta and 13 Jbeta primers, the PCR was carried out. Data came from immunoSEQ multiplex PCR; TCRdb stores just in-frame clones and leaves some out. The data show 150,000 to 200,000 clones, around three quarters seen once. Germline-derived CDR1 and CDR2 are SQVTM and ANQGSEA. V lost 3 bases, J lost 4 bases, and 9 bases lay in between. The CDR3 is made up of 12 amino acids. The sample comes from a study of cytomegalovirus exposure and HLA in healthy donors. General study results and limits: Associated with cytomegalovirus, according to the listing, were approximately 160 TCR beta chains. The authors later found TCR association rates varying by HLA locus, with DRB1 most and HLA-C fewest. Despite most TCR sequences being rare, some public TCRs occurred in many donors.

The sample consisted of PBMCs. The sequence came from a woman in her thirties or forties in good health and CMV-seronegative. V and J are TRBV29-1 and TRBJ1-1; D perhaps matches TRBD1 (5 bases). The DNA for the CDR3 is TGCAGCGTTGATCAGGGCCCCACTGAAGCTTTCTTT. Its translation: CSVDQGPTEAFF.